This TCR beta chain emerged from a study of blood T cell repertoires in COVID-19. Per the study methods: Reference gene primer amplification gave nucleated cell count estimates. Using immunoSEQ multiplex PCR, the repertoire was profiled, and TCRdb retains in-frame clones only, with some absent. The V and J calls and the clone size are those of that table, but D and trimming were determined from the DNA. The sample yields roughly 300,000 clones, approximately 92% seen once. The study recruited people aged roughly 18 to 95 years across roughly 25 US areas. The germline V gene encodes CDR1 MDHEN and CDR2 SYDVKM. J gave up 2 bases and V 4 bases, and 21 bases lay outside the gene matches. The CDR3 has 21 residues.

The chain links TRBV28 to TRBJ1-5; 9 bases map to TRBD1. The clonotype was recovered from a woman in her 30s who had recovered from COVID-19. Sequences were obtained from PBMCs or T cells enriched from blood (not recorded which). DNA of the CDR3: TGTGCCAGCAGTTCCCCCAGCTTAGGCTGGACAGGGGATTTTGGCAATCAGCCCCAGCATTTT. It encodes CASSSPSLGWTGDFGNQPQHF.